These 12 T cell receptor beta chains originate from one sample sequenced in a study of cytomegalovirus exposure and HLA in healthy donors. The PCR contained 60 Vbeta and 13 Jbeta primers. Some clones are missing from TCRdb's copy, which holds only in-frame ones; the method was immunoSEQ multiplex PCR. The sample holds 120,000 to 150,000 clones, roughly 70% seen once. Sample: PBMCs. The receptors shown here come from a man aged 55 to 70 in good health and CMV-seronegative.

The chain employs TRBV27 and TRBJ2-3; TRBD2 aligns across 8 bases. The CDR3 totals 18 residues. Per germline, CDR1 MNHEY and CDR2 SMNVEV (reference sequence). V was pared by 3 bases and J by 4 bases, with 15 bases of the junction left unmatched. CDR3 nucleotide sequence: TGTGCCAGCAGTTTCCAGGGGACATTGGCGGGAGGTTCAGATACGCAGTATTTT. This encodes CASSFQGTLAGGSDTQYF.

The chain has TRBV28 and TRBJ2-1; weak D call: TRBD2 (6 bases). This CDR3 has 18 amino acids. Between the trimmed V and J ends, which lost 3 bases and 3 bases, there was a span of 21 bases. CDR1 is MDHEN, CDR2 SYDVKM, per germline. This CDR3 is CASSFLIVGGLIYNEQFF. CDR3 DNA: TGTGCCAGCAGTTTTCTTATAGTGGGAGGACTTATCTACAATGAGCAGTTCTTC.

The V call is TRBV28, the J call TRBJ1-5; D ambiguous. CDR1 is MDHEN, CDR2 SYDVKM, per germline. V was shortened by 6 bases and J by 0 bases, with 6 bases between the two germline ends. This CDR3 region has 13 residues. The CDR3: CASRTGSNQPQHF. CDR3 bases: TGTGCCAGCAGAACGGGTAGCAATCAGCCCCAGCATTTT.

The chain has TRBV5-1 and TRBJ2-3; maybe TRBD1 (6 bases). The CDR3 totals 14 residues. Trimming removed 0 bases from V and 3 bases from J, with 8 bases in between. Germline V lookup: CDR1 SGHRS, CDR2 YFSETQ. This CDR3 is CASSLAQGTDTQYF. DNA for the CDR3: TGCGCCAGCAGCTTGGCCCAGGGGACAGATACGCAGTATTTT. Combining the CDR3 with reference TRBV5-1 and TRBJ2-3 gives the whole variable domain KAGVTQTPRYLIKTRGQQVTLSCSPISGHRSVSWYQQTPGQGLQFLFEYFSETQRNKGNFPGRFSGRQFSNSRSEMNVSTLELGDSALYLCASSLAQGTDTQYFGPGTRLTVL.

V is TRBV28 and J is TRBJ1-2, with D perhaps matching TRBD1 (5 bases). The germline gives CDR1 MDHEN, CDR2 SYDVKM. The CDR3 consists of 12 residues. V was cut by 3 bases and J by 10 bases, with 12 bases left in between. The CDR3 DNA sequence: TGTGCCAGCAGTTTGTTCGACAGAACCTACACCTTC. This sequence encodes CASSLFDRTYTF.

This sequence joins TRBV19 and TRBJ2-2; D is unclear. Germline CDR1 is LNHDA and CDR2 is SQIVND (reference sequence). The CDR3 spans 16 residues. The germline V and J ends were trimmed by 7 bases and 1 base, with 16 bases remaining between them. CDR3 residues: CASTVHSTGNTGELFF. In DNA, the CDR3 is TGTGCCAGTACGGTCCACTCCACTGGGAACACCGGGGAGCTGTTTTTT.

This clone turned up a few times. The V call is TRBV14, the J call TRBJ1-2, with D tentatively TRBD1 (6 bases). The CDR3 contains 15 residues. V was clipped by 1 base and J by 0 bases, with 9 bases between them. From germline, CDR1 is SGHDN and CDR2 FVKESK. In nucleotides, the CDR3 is TGTGCCAGCAGCCAAGTAGGGGGAGCTAACTATGGCTACACCTTC. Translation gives CASSQVGGANYGYTF. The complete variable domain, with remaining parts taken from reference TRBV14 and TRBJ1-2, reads EAGVTQFPSHSVIEKGQTVTLRCDPISGHDNLYWYRRVMGKEIKFLLHFVKESKQDESGMPNNRFLAERTGGTYSTLKVQPAELEDSGVYFCASSQVGGANYGYTFGSGTRLTVV.

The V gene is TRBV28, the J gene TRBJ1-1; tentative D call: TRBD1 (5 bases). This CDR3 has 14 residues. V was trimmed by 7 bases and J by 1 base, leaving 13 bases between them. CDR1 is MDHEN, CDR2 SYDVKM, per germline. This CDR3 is CASTSGGENTEAFF. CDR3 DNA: TGTGCCAGCACGTCCGGGGGAGAGAACACTGAAGCTTTCTTT.

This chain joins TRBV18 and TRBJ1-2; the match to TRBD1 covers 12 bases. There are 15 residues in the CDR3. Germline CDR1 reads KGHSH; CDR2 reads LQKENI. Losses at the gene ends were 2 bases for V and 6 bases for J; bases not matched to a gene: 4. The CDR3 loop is CASSPSGTGGHGYTF. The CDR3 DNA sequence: TGTGCCAGCTCACCATCAGGGACAGGGGGCCATGGCTACACCTTC.

As DNA, the CDR3 is TGTGCCATCAGTGAGTCGCAGCAGGGCGGTTGGGAGACCCAGTACTTC. This sequence encodes CAISESQQGGWETQYF. This chain connects TRBV10-3 to TRBJ2-5, with a possible D match to TRBD1 (5 bases). CDR1 is ENHRY and CDR2 is SYGVKD in the germline V gene. CDR3 length: 16 residues. Trimming removed 0 bases from V and 5 bases from J, with 16 bases in between.

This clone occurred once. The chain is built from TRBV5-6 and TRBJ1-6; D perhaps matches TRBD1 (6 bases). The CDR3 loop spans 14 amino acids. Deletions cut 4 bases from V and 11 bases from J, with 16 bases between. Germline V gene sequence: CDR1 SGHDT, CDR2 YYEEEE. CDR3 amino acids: CASSQQGLWPPLHF. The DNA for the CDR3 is TGTGCCAGCAGCCAACAGGGTTTGTGGCCACCCCTCCACTTT.

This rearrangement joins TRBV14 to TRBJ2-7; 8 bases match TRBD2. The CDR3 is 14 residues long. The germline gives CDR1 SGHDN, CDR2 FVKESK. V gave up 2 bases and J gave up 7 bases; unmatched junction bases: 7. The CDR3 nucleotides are TGTGCCAGCAGCCAATTAAAGCGGGAGTGGGAGCAGTACTTC. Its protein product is CASSQLKREWEQYF.